This TCR beta chain was recovered during a study of technical replicates of blood from a handful of donors. Profiled with immunoSEQ multiplex PCR; TCRdb holds only in-frame clones, not every one. The data contain about 95,000 clones, approximately 95% of them singletons. Germline V gene data show CDR1 as SGHNT and CDR2 as YENEEA. J lost 4 bases, V lost 5 bases, and 7 bases had no gene match. The CDR3 loop spans 15 amino acids. The sequence derives from a human donor in good health. Sequencing was performed on T cells isolated from PBMCs. V usage is TRBV11-3 and J usage is TRBJ2-1, with 8 bases lining up with TRBD1. As DNA, the CDR3 is TGTGCCAGCAGCCTCCGACAGGGGTGGTACAATGAGCAGTTCTTC. It specifies CASSLRQGWYNEQFF. Full variable domain (missing parts from reference TRBV11-3 and TRBJ2-1): EAGVVQSPRYKIIEKKQPVAFWCNPISGHNTLYWYLQNLGQGPELLIRYENEEAVDDSQLPKDRFSAERLKGVDSTLKIQPAELGDSAVYLCASSLRQGWYNEQFFGPGTRLTVL.